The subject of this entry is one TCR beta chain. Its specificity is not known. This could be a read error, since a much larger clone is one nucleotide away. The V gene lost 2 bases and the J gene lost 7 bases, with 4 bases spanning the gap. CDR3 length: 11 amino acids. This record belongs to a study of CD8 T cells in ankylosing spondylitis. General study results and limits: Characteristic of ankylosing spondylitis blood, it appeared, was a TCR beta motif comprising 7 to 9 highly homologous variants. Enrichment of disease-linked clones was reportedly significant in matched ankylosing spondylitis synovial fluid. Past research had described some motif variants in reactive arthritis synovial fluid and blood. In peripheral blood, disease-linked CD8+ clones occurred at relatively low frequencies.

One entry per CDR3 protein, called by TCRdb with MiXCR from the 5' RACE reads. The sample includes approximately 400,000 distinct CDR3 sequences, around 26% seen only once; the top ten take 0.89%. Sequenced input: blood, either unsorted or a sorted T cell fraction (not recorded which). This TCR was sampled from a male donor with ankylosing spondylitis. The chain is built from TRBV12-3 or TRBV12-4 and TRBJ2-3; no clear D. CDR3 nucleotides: TGTGCCAGCAGTTTAAAAAATACGCAGTATTTT. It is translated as CASSLKNTQYF.